This T cell receptor beta chain was profiled in a study of CD8 T cells in Susac syndrome. The length of the CDR3 is 14 residues. V was trimmed by 3 bases and J by 0 bases, leaving 9 bases between them. Looked up from germline, CDR1 is DFQATT and CDR2 is SNEGSKA (reference sequence). With random hexamers, reverse transcription was performed on 0.5 to 1 ug of RNA. TCRdb re-called the immunoSEQ multiplex PCR reads through MiXCR, storing one row per CDR3 protein. The sample lists 170,000 or so distinct CDR3 sequences; 85% to 95% were seen once. This clonotype was obtained from a human donor with Susac syndrome. V usage is TRBV20-1 and J usage is TRBJ2-1; D is ambiguous. Sequenced material: CD4+ T cells from PBMCs. The CDR3 spells CSASSTDSYNEQFF. CDR3 nucleotide sequence: TGCAGTGCTAGCTCCACCGACTCCTACAATGAGCAGTTCTTC.